Described below is a single T cell receptor beta chain sequence and its context. V was pared by 5 bases and J by 6 bases, with 9 bases of the junction left unmatched. CDR1 and CDR2 (germline): SEHNR, FQNEAQ (reference sequence). This CDR3 is built from 15 residues. These data belong to a study of blood T cell repertoires in COVID-19. Study at large: COVID-19 samples from acute and convalescent phases originated in the United States, Italy and Spain. T cells, B-cell-depleted T cells, or PBMCs supplied cDNA or gDNA.

Authors' data handling: Estimation of nucleated cell counts was performed using reference gene primer amplification. Assay used: immunoSEQ multiplex PCR; TCRdb lists only in-frame clones, some missing. The V and J calls and clone size were taken over from that table, and D and trimming were inferred from the DNA. The repertoire includes roughly 200,000 clones, just under 90% of them detected once, and 6.2% sits in the top ten. This TCR was sampled from a man between 60 and 75 years old who had recovered from COVID-19. Sequencing was carried out using peripheral blood. The gene calls are TRBV7-9 and TRBJ1-5; 8 nucleotides align to TRBD1. The CDR3 reads CASSPTGDAAQPQHF. CDR3 coding DNA: TGTGCCAGCAGCCCGACAGGGGACGCGGCTCAGCCCCAGCATTTT. The full variable domain, in which reference TRBV7-9 and TRBJ1-5 provide the parts outside the CDR3, is DTGVSQNPRHKITKRGQNVTFRCDPISEHNRLYWYRQTLGQGPEFLTYFQNEAQLEKSRLLSDRFSAERPKGSFSTLEIQRTEQGDSAMYLCASSPTGDAAQPQHFGDGTRLSIL.